The present T cell receptor beta chain was sequenced within a study of blood T cell repertoires in COVID-19. The V gene's germline CDR1 is MNHEY and CDR2 SVGAGI. The V gene end was trimmed by 0 bases and the J gene end by 4 bases; junction bases not matched to a gene: 6. The CDR3 contains 16 residues. In the authors' workflow: Researchers report that nucleated cell counts were estimated from reference gene primer amplification. Data came from immunoSEQ multiplex PCR; TCRdb stores just in-frame clones and leaves some out. D and trimming come from the DNA, and the V and J calls and clone size come from that table. The sample gives roughly 200,000 clones, approximately 90% of which show up once; roughly 1.2% is in the top ten. Participant age was roughly 18 to 90 years, and participants resided in 20 to 30 US areas. Allocation to cohorts depended on clinical history reported by the participants. Cohort 3 recovered donors had two negative PCRs, clearance, or symptom resolution.

The V gene is TRBV6-5, the J gene TRBJ2-3; 8 nucleotides line up with TRBD2. Sequencing used PBMCs or T cells enriched from blood (not recorded which). The receptor comes from a man aged 25 to 40 who had recovered from COVID-19. Here the CDR3 DNA reads TGTGCCAGCAGTTACTCGACCAGCGGGGGTCCAGATACGCAGTATTTT. Its translation is CASSYSTSGGPDTQYF.